A single sample is the source of the 26 T cell receptor beta chains below, sequenced in a study of CD8 T cells in ankylosing spondylitis. TCRdb recomputed calls from the 5' RACE reads with MiXCR, one row per CDR3 protein. The profile shows about 360,000 distinct CDR3 sequences, around 15% of them singletons. The sequenced sample was blood, either unsorted or a sorted T cell fraction (not recorded which). These TCRs come from a male donor with ankylosing spondylitis or in good health (not recorded which).

This clonotype has more than one count but fewer than ten. The chain joins TRBV10-3 to TRBJ2-7; no clear D. This CDR3 is built from 12 residues. The ends were cut back, 5 bases at V and 0 bases at J, with 5 bases in the middle. Germline CDR1 and CDR2: ENHRY and SYGVKD. CDR3 coding DNA: TGTGCCATCAGTTACAGCTCCTACGAGCAGTACTTC. Its translation is CAISYSSYEQYF.

The table lists this clonotype with many counts. The rearrangement links TRBV12-3 or TRBV12-4 to TRBJ2-1; D unresolved. V dropped 5 bases and J dropped 10 bases, with 12 bases sitting between them. This CDR3 contains 12 residues. In nucleotides, the CDR3 is TGTGCCAGCAGTACCGTGGTGGCAGAGCAGTTCTTC. It encodes CASSTVVAEQFF.

The chain is built from TRBV5-1 and TRBJ2-1; 8 bases fit TRBD2. J lost 5 bases, V lost 0 bases, and 4 bases had no gene match. Germline V gene data show CDR1 as SGHRS and CDR2 as YFSETQ. This CDR3 comprises 15 residues. The CDR3 coding sequence is TGCGCCAGCAGCTTGGAGACTAGCGTAAACAATGAGCAGTTCTTC. Translation gives CASSLETSVNNEQFF.

This clonotype came up a few times. This chain links TRBV2 with TRBJ1-2; TRBD1 might be the D (5 bases). V lost 3 bases and J lost 2, with 19 bases in between. The CDR3 spans 17 residues. Germline values: CDR1 SNHLY, CDR2 FYNNEI. CDR3 nucleotide sequence: TGTGCCAGCAGTGATCGGACCAGGGTTCAGGGAAACTATGGCTACACCTTC. Its protein is CASSDRTRVQGNYGYTF. Full variable domain (missing parts from reference TRBV2 and TRBJ1-2): EPEVTQTPSHQVTQMGQEVILRCVPISNHLYFYWYRQILGQKVEFLVSFYNNEISEKSEIFDDQFSVERPDGSNFTLKIRSTKLEDSAMYFCASSDRTRVQGNYGYTFGSGTRLTVV.

The chain links TRBV10-3 to TRBJ2-7; D gene ambiguous. CDR3 length equals 14 residues. Germline V gene sequence: CDR1 ENHRY, CDR2 SYGVKD. Between the trimmed V and J ends, which lost 3 bases and 2 bases, there was a span of 11 bases. Here the CDR3 DNA reads TGTGCCATCAGTGACCCGAGACAAGCCTACGAGCAGTACTTC. It encodes CAISDPRQAYEQYF.

This clonotype was counted only a few times. J is TRBJ2-3 and V is TRBV11-2, with TRBD2 matching over 12 bases. From germline, CDR1 is SGHAT and CDR2 FQNNGV. J lost 6 bases, V lost 5 bases, and 6 bases had no gene match. This CDR3 contains 15 residues. The CDR3 DNA is TGTGCCAGCAGCAGACTAGCGGGAGCAGCGGATACGCAGTATTTT. Its protein is CASSRLAGAADTQYF.

This chain connects TRBV5-1 to TRBJ2-7, with D tentatively TRBD2 (5 bases). Germline values: CDR1 SGHRS, CDR2 YFSETQ. The V end lost 3 bases, the J end lost 4 bases, and 11 bases lay between the germline ends. The CDR3 contains 13 residues. The CDR3 DNA follows: TGCGCCAGCAGCTCACGGTCGGGGTACGAGCAGTACTTC. Amino acid sequence: CASSSRSGYEQYF.

This clonotype occurred many times. The chain combines TRBV4-2 with TRBJ1-1; 9 bases fit TRBD1. The CDR3 totals 15 residues. The V and J ends lost 1 base and 4 bases, in that order; junction bases with no gene match: 4. CDR1 and CDR2 (germline): LGHNA, YNFKEQ. CDR3 region: CASSQAGQGFTEAFF. The CDR3 region has the DNA TGTGCCAGCAGCCAAGCGGGACAGGGCTTCACTGAAGCTTTCTTT.

This clonotype came up many times. V usage is TRBV6-1 and J usage is TRBJ1-6; 7 nucleotides align to TRBD1. This CDR3 is built from 14 residues. The germline CDR1 and CDR2 sequences are MNHNS and SASEGT. J was trimmed by 8 bases and V by 4 bases; bases with no gene match: 5. This CDR3 reads CASSGGQWDSPLHF. CDR3 sequence (DNA): TGTGCCAGCAGTGGGGGACAGTGGGATTCACCCCTCCACTTT.

This clonotype was observed a few times. The chain joins TRBV5-6 to TRBJ2-7; D perhaps matches TRBD1 (5 bases). Germline V gene lookup returns CDR1 SGHDT and CDR2 YYEEEE. The V end was cut by 1 base, the J end by 3 bases, with 11 bases between. This CDR3 contains 14 residues. The CDR3 nucleotides read TGTGCCAGCAGCTTGCCAGGGCCTGGCTACGAGCAGTACTTC. Translation: CASSLPGPGYEQYF. The entire variable domain, with the rest obtained from reference TRBV5-6 and TRBJ2-7, is as follows: DAGVTQSPTHLIKTRGQQVTLRCSPKSGHDTVSWYQQALGQGPQFIFQYYEEEERQRGNFPDRFSGHQFPNYSSELNVNALLLGDSALYLCASSLPGPGYEQYFGPGTRLTVT.

This clonotype came up a few times. The chain has TRBV5-1 and TRBJ2-7; tentatively, D is TRBD1 (5 bases). The germline CDR1 and CDR2 sequences are SGHRS and YFSETQ. CDR3 length: 12 residues. Trimming cost V 5 bases and J 0 bases, with 6 bases left between them. CDR3 amino acids: CASRGASYEQYF. The CDR3 nucleotides read TGCGCCAGCAGAGGGGCCTCCTACGAGCAGTACTTC.

V and J are TRBV7-3 and TRBJ2-1, with TRBD2 matching 14 bases. The V and J ends lost 3 bases and 3 bases, in that order; junction bases with no gene match: 19. The germline V gene has CDR1 SGHTA and CDR2 FQGTGA. This CDR3 has 22 amino acids. CDR3 nucleotide sequence: TGTGCCAGCAGCTTCCCCAGAATAACCGGAGAGGGACTAGCGGGAGACTACAATGAGCAGTTCTTC. Amino acid sequence: CASSFPRITGEGLAGDYNEQFF.

In this sample, this clonotype turned up a few times. This chain connects TRBV5-1 to TRBJ2-5; perhaps TRBD1 as D (5 bases). Looked up from germline, CDR1 is SGHRS and CDR2 is YFSETQ. This CDR3 contains 15 residues. The ends were cut back, 0 bases at V and 1 base at J, with 10 bases in the middle. The CDR3 DNA reads TGCGCCAGCAGCTTGGGGAACAGGCCCCAAGAGACCCAGTACTTC. This codes for CASSLGNRPQETQYF. The entire variable domain, with the rest obtained from reference TRBV5-1 and TRBJ2-5, is as follows: KAGVTQTPRYLIKTRGQQVTLSCSPISGHRSVSWYQQTPGQGLQFLFEYFSETQRNKGNFPGRFSGRQFSNSRSEMNVSTLELGDSALYLCASSLGNRPQETQYFGPGTRLLVL.

This clonotype was counted a few times. The rearrangement links TRBV7-2 to TRBJ1-2; possibly TRBD1 for D (6 bases). Deletions cut 0 bases from V and 6 bases from J, with 14 bases between. The CDR3 has 15 residues. Looked up from germline, CDR1 is SGHTA and CDR2 is FQGNSA. CDR3 nucleotide sequence: TGTGCCAGCAGCTTAGCTGGGACATCAACAAATGGCTACACCTTC. It translates to CASSLAGTSTNGYTF.

There are a few counts of this clonotype. The chain carries TRBV20-1 and TRBJ2-3; D is possibly TRBD2 (6 bases). The CDR3 spans 16 residues. Trimming cost V 5 bases and J 2 bases, with 20 bases left between them. Germline lookup yields CDR1 DFQATT and CDR2 SNEGSKA (reference sequence). CDR3 sequence: CSAPIAELPNTDTQYF. CDR3 nucleotide sequence: TGCAGTGCTCCCATAGCGGAGCTGCCTAACACAGATACGCAGTATTTT.

Ten or more counts support this clonotype. The chain links TRBV25-1 to TRBJ1-2; D is undetermined. The CDR3 consists of 17 residues. Trimming removed 6 bases from V and 0 bases from J, with 20 bases in between. The germline V gene has CDR1 MGHDK and CDR2 SYGVNS. The CDR3 nucleotides read TGTGCCAGCAGGCCTTCTCACGGGATTGAAGCTAACTATGGCTACACCTTC. Translation gives CASRPSHGIEANYGYTF.

This clonotype has a count of ten or more. The chain employs TRBV3-1 and TRBJ1-1; D is unresolved. Trimming took 1 base from V and 4 from J, leaving 10 bases between them. The CDR3 spans 14 residues. Germline values: CDR1 LGHDT, CDR2 YNNKEL (reference sequence). CDR3 in DNA: TGTGCCAGCAGCCAAGGAGGGCATGGCACTGAAGCTTTCTTT. It is translated as CASSQGGHGTEAFF.

The chain joins TRBV3-1 to TRBJ2-7; TRBD1 matches at 7 bases. This CDR3 is built from 15 residues. V was pared by 4 bases and J by 0 bases, with 6 bases of the junction left unmatched. Germline assignment: CDR1 LGHDT and CDR2 YNNKEL (reference sequence). In nucleotides, the CDR3 is TGTGCCAGCAGCCCAGGGACAGATCCCTCCTACGAGCAGTACTTC. Translation: CASSPGTDPSYEQYF.

Only a few counts were recorded for this clonotype. The chain uses TRBV7-9 and TRBJ2-4; the D is unclear. In germline, CDR1 is SEHNR, CDR2 FQNEAQ (reference sequence). This CDR3 has 12 amino acids. Trimming shortened V by 0 bases and J by 7 bases, and 4 bases separated the two germline ends. The CDR3 nucleotides read TGTGCCAGCAGCTTAGCGGCGAACATTCAGTACTTC. Its protein product is CASSLAANIQYF.

This clonotype occurred a few times. This chain joins TRBV5-1 and TRBJ2-1; 7 bases agree with TRBD1. CDR3 length: 15 residues. The V segment lost 4 bases and the J segment 7 bases; nucleotides outside the gene matches: 11. Germline CDR1 and CDR2: SGHRS and YFSETQ. The DNA of the CDR3 is TGCGCCAGCAGCGTGAGACAGGGAAGGAGAAATGAGCAGTTCTTC. This encodes CASSVRQGRRNEQFF.

This clonotype showed up many times. The CDR3 coding sequence is TGTGCCATCAGCGGGACAGGGTATACTGAAGCTTTCTTT. Translation: CAISGTGYTEAFF. J is TRBJ1-1 and V is TRBV10-3, with 9 bases that match TRBD1. Per germline, CDR1 ENHRY and CDR2 SYGVKD. The J segment lost 5 bases and the V segment lost 6 bases, leaving 4 bases of the junction unmatched. CDR3 length: 13 residues.

This clonotype was found a few times. V is TRBV6-5 and J is TRBJ1-6; 8 bases are a match to TRBD1. The CDR3 runs 15 residues. V was pared by 0 bases and J by 6 bases, with 1 base of the junction left unmatched. CDR1 is MNHEY and CDR2 is SVGAGI in the germline V gene. This CDR3 reads CASSYSQGANSPLHF. The CDR3 region has the DNA TGTGCCAGCAGTTACTCGCAGGGGGCTAATTCACCCCTCCACTTT.

J is TRBJ1-1 and V is TRBV12-3 or TRBV12-4; possibly TRBD1 for D (6 bases). V lost 2 bases and J 1 base, leaving 8 bases between the germline ends. This CDR3 has 14 amino acids. CDR3 region: CASSLKGGNTEAFF. CDR3 in DNA: TGTGCCAGCAGTTTAAAGGGGGGGAACACTGAAGCTTTCTTT.

The rearrangement links TRBV12-3 or TRBV12-4 to TRBJ1-3; no definite D call. The V gene lost 7 bases and the J gene lost 1 base, with 5 bases spanning the gap. This CDR3 is built from 12 residues. The CDR3 bases are TGTGCCAGCACTTATTCTGGAAACACCATATATTTT. Its translation is CASTYSGNTIYF.

The rearrangement joins TRBV6-1 to TRBJ1-2, with TRBD1 as a possible D gene (6 bases). CDR3 length: 18 amino acids. V gave up 7 bases and J gave up 7 bases, with 31 bases separating them. Germline V gives CDR1 MNHNS, CDR2 SASEGT. The CDR3 nucleotides are TGTGCCAGCAATAGGGGCTCAATAGTCGGGGGCTCCTTCTCTGGCTACACCTTC. Translation: CASNRGSIVGGSFSGYTF.

This clonotype appeared a few times. The J gene is TRBJ1-2, the V gene TRBV30; D not certain. With 5 bases removed from V and 2 bases from J, the gap between germline ends came to 15 bases. From germline, CDR1 is GTSNPN and CDR2 SVGIG (reference sequence). The CDR3 length is 14 residues. The CDR3 coding sequence is TGTGCCTGGCACCGAGGGAGAGTGAACTATGGCTACACCTTC. Encoded protein: CAWHRGRVNYGYTF.